This is a list of T cell receptor beta chains from one sample in a study of blood T cell repertoires in COVID-19. Assay used: immunoSEQ multiplex PCR; TCRdb lists only in-frame clones, some missing. The table has about 200,000 clones, approximately 86% seen once. The sequenced sample was peripheral blood. These receptor sequences come from a man aged 55-75 years with acute or convalescent COVID-19. Both conserved end residues are trimmed from each CDR3. D genes are given only for firm matches. Some rows have no size entry. The others give once, few or many, or a class for an expanded clone.

V gene: TRBV27; D gene: NA; clone size: NA; CDR3 protein: ASTGREDQPQH
V gene: TRBV10-3; D gene: TRBD1; clone size: NA; CDR3 protein: AISRQGAFYT
V gene: TRBV7-9; D gene: TRBD1; clone size: few; CDR3 protein: ASSLAGDRINEKLF
V gene: TRBV27; D gene: TRBD1; clone size: NA; CDR3 protein: ASSRGQGGQPQH
V gene: TRBV13; D gene: TRBD1; clone size: NA; CDR3 protein: ASSTYTGTGPHEQY
V gene: TRBV5-1; D gene: NA; clone size: NA; CDR3 protein: ASTRTGGGKLF
V gene: TRBV18; D gene: TRBD1; clone size: NA; CDR3 protein: ASSIQGTSVSSYEQY
V gene: TRBV5-1; D gene: TRBD2; clone size: NA; CDR3 protein: ASSKAGSSYEQY
V gene: TRBV27; D gene: NA; clone size: once; CDR3 protein: ASSFQRQETQY
V gene: TRBV11-2; D gene: TRBD1; clone size: NA; CDR3 protein: ASSPTGTGRFYT
V gene: TRBV18; D gene: TRBD1; clone size: NA; CDR3 protein: ASSPETGNQETQY
V gene: TRBV19; D gene: TRBD1; clone size: NA; CDR3 protein: ASSIGQGGGPQY
V gene: TRBV6-5; D gene: NA; clone size: once; CDR3 protein: ASGGKGQNTEAF
V gene: TRBV7-3; D gene: NA; clone size: few; CDR3 protein: ASSSPQDLPDQPQH
V gene: TRBV27; D gene: NA; clone size: NA; CDR3 protein: ASSSGVMNTEAF
V gene: TRBV27; D gene: TRBD1; clone size: NA; CDR3 protein: ASSNRDRGFGEAF
V gene: TRBV5-6; D gene: NA; clone size: NA; CDR3 protein: ASSLGGGSGNTIY
V gene: TRBV5-1; D gene: TRBD1; clone size: NA; CDR3 protein: ASSLWTGDTNSPLH
V gene: TRBV5-1; D gene: NA; clone size: NA; CDR3 protein: ASSSARDYGYT
V gene: TRBV27; D gene: NA; clone size: NA; CDR3 protein: ASSSTASYEQY
V gene: TRBV6-5; D gene: NA; clone size: NA; CDR3 protein: ASSYTGKLF
V gene: TRBV5-1; D gene: NA; clone size: NA; CDR3 protein: ASSLRSDGETYEQY
V gene: TRBV6-5; D gene: NA; clone size: NA; CDR3 protein: ASRATGSSTDTQY
V gene: TRBV6-6; D gene: TRBD2; clone size: NA; CDR3 protein: ASSRSGVVSGANVLT
V gene: TRBV4-1; D gene: NA; clone size: NA; CDR3 protein: ASSQDLLGLSYNEQF
V gene: TRBV9; D gene: TRBD1; clone size: NA; CDR3 protein: ASSGTGTASRFETQY
V gene: TRBV28; D gene: NA; clone size: NA; CDR3 protein: ASSSDKALTGQY
V gene: TRBV11-2; D gene: NA; clone size: NA; CDR3 protein: ASSRWPDSPRAEAF
V gene: TRBV2; D gene: TRBD1; clone size: once; CDR3 protein: ASKQGSTGELF
V gene: TRBV19; D gene: TRBD1; clone size: NA; CDR3 protein: ASTPPWDRGTHIQY
V gene: TRBV19; D gene: TRBD1; clone size: NA; CDR3 protein: ASSIALGTGISNYGYT
V gene: TRBV30; D gene: NA; clone size: NA; CDR3 protein: AWSVGQASYEQY
V gene: TRBV5-4; D gene: TRBD1; clone size: few; CDR3 protein: ASSRQGWAYNEQF
V gene: TRBV19; D gene: TRBD1; clone size: once; CDR3 protein: ASSREQGAGYGYT
V gene: TRBV4-1; D gene: TRBD1; clone size: NA; CDR3 protein: ASSPQGTGGPGGYT
V gene: TRBV10-1; D gene: TRBD2; clone size: once; CDR3 protein: ASTDGGAGELF
V gene: TRBV7-3; D gene: TRBD2; clone size: NA; CDR3 protein: ASSSFGGGRYNEQF
V gene: TRBV4-2; D gene: TRBD2; clone size: NA; CDR3 protein: ASSQEAGSIDTQY
V gene: TRBV19; D gene: NA; clone size: NA; CDR3 protein: ASSTRQDYEQY